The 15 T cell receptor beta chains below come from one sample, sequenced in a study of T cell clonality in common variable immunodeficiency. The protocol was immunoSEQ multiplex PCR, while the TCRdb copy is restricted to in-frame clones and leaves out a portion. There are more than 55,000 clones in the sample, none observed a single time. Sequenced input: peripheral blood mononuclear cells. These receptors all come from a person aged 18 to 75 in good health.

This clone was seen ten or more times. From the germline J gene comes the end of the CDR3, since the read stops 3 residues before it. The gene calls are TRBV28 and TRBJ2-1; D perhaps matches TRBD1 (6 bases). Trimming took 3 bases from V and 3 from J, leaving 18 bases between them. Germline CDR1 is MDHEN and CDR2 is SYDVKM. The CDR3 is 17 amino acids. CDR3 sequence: CASSFGPLHRVYNEQFF. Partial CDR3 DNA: TGTGCCAGCAGTTTTGGCCCCCTACACAGGGTCTACAATGAG.

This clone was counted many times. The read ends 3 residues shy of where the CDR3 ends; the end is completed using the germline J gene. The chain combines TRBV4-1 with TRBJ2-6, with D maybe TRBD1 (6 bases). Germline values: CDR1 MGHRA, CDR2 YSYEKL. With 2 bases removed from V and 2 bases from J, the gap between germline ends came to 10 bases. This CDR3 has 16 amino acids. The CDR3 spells CASSQPQGAGANVLTF. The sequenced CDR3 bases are TGCGCCAGCAGCCAACCACAGGGAGCTGGGGCCAACGTC.

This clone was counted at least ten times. Incomplete CDR3 DNA: TGCAGTGCCCGGGACAGGGTAGTAATTACTGAA. Amino acids: CSARDRVVITE. The CDR3 in its entirety is CSARDRVVITEAFF. The chain carries TRBV20-1 and TRBJ1-1; TRBD1 aligns across 9 bases. The read stops 3 residues short of the end of the CDR3; the missing end is completed from the germline J gene. This CDR3 spans 14 amino acids. Trimming cost V 6 bases and J 5 bases; bases outside gene matches: 10. The germline CDR1 and CDR2 sequences are DFQATT and SNEGSKA (reference sequence).

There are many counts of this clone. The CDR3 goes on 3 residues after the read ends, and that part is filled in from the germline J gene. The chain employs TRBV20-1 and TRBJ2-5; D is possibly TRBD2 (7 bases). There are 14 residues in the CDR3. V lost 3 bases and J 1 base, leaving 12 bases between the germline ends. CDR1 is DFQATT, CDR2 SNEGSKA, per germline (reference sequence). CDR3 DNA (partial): TGCAGTGCTAGTTGGGGGGGGGCCCAAGAGACC. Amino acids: CSASWGGAQET. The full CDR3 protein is CSASWGGAQETQYF.

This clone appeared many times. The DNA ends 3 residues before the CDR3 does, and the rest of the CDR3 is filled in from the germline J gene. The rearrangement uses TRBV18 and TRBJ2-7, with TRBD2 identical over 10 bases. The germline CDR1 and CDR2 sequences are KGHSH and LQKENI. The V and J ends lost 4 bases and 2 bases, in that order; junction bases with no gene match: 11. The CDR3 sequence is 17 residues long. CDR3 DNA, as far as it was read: TGTGCCAGCTCACTTCGTTTAGCGGGAGGTAATGCCTACGAG. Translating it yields CASSLRLAGGNAYE. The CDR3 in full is CASSLRLAGGNAYEQYF.

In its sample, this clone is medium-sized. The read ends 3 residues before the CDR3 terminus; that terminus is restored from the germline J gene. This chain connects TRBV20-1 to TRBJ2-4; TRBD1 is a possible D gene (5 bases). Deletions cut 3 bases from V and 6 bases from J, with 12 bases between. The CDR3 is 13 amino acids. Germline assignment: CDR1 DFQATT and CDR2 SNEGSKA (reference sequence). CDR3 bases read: TGCAGTGCTAGCAGGGAAAGGGGAAACATT. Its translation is CSASRERGNI. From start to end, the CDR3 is CSASRERGNIQYF.

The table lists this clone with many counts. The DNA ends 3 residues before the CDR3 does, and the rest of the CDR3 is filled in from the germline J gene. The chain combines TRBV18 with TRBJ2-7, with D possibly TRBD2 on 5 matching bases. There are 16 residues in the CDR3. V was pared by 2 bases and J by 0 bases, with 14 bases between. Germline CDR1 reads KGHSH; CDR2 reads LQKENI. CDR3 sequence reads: CASSPTNSGTSYEQYF. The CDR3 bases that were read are TGTGCCAGCTCACCAACGAACAGCGGAACCTCCTACGAG.

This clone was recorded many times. The CDR3: CASSTTGSNTGELFF. The part of the CDR3 DNA that was read is TGTGCCAGCAGTACAACAGGTTCGAACACCGGGGAG. This chain links TRBV6-2 or TRBV6-3 with TRBJ2-2; TRBD1 is a possible D gene (5 bases). The read gets to within 3 residues of the CDR3 end, and the germline J gene fills in the rest. The V gene lost 5 bases and the J gene lost 0 bases, with 10 bases spanning the gap. The CDR3 is 15 residues long. The germline V gene encodes CDR1 MNHEY and CDR2 SVGEGT.

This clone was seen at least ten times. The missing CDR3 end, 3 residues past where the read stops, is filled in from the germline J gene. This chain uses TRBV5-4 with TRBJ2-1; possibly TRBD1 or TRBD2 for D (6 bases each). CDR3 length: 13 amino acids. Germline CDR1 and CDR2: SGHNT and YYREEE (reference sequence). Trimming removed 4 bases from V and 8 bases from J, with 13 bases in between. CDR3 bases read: TGTGCCAGCAGCCAGGAGGGGGAGGATGAG. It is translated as CASSQEGEDE. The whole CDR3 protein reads CASSQEGEDEQFF.

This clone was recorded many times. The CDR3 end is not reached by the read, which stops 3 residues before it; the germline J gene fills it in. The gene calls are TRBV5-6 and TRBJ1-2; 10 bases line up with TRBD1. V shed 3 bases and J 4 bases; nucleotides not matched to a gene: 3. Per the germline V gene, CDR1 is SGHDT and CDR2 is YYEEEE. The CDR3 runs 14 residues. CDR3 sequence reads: CASSWGQGSYGYTF. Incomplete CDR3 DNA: TGTGCCAGCAGCTGGGGACAGGGGAGCTATGGC.

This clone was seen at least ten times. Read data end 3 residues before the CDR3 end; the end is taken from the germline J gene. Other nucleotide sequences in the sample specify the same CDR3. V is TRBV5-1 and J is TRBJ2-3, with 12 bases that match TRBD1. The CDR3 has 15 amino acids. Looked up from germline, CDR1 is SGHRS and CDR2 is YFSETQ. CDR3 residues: CASSLGTGGNQPQYF. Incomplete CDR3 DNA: TGCGCCAGCAGCTTAGGGACAGGGGGCAATCAGCCG. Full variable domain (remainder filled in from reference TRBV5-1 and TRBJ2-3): KAGVTQTPRYLIKTRGQQVTLSCSPISGHRSVSWYQQTPGQGLQFLFEYFSETQRNKGNFPGRFSGRQFSNSRSEMNVSTLELGDSALYLCASSLGTGGNQPQYFGPGTRLTVL.

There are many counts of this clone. The CDR3 sequence: CASSIDRHRGSGYTF. The CDR3 DNA, read in part, is TGTGCCAGTAGTATAGATCGTCACAGGGGAAGTGGC. This chain uses TRBV19 with TRBJ1-2; TRBD1 matches 7 bases. The read halts 3 residues ahead of the CDR3 end, with the missing end drawn from the germline J gene. The germline V gene encodes CDR1 LNHDA and CDR2 SQIVND (reference sequence). V lost 0 bases, J lost 7 bases, and 8 bases stayed unmatched. The CDR3 has 15 amino acids.

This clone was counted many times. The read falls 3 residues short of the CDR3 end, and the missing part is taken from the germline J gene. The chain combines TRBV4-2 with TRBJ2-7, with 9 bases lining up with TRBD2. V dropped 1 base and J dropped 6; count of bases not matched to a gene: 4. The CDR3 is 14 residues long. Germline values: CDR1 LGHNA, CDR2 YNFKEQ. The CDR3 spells CASSQVVAGAEQYF. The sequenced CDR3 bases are TGTGCCAGCAGCCAAGTCGTAGCGGGAGCCGAG.

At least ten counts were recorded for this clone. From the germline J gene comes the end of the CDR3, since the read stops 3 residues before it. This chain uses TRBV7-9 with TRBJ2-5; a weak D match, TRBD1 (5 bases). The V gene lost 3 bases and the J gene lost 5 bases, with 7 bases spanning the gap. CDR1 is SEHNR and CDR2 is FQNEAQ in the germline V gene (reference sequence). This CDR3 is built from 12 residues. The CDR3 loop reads CASSFNRETQYF. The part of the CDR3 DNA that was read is TGTGCCAGCAGCTTCAACAGGGAGACC. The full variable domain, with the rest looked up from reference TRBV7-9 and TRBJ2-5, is DTGVSQNPRHKITKRGQNVTFRCDPISEHNRLYWYRQTLGQGPEFLTYFQNEAQLEKSRLLSDRFSAERPKGSFSTLEIQRTEQGDSAMYLCASSFNRETQYFGPGTRLLVL.

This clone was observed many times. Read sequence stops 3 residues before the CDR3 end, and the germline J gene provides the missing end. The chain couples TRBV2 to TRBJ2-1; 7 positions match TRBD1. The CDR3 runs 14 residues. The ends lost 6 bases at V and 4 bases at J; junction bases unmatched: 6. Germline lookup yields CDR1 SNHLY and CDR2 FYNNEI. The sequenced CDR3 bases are TGTGCCAGCAGAGACGACAGGGAATACAATGAG. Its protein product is CASRDDREYNE. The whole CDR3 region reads CASRDDREYNEQFF.